These 30 T cell receptor beta chains originate from one sample sequenced in a study of CD8+CD57+ T cells in acquired aplastic anemia. CDR3 and TCR beta VDJ profiling relied on genomic DNA as the template. TCRdb fed the reads into MiXCR, producing one record per CDR3 protein. The table shows hundreds of thousands of distinct CDR3 sequences, with under 40% occurring only once. All sequencing subjects had displayed CD8+CD57+ cell expansion on flow cytometry. Sequencing was done on a sample of sorted CD4+, CD8+, or CD8+CD57+ T cells (not recorded which) from PBMCs. These receptors originate from a human donor with aplastic anemia.

On this clonotype itself: A much larger clone differs by one base, so this may be a read error. The genes are TRBV9 and TRBJ2-5; no clear D. Trimming removed 4 bases at V and 11 bases at J, with 18 bases between. In germline, CDR1 is SGDLS, CDR2 YYNGEE. There are 13 residues in the CDR3. CDR3 nucleotide sequence: TGTGCCAGCAGCTTAAATGCCTACAATGAGCAGTACTTC. Encoded protein: CASSLNAYNEQYF. Using reference TRBV9 and TRBJ2-5 for the parts outside the CDR3, the full variable domain is DSGVTQTPKHLITATGQRVTLRCSPRSGDLSVYWYQQSLDQGLQFLIQYYNGEERAKGNILERFSAQQFPDLHSELNLSSLELGDSALYFCASSLNAYNEQYFGPGTRLLVL.

This clonotype has ten or more counts. This chain links TRBV19 with TRBJ1-6; 8 nucleotides agree with TRBD1. Germline values: CDR1 LNHDA, CDR2 SQIVND (reference sequence). CDR3 length: 14 residues. Trimming took 3 bases from V and 7 from J; bases not matched to a gene: 2. In DNA, the CDR3 is TGTGCCAGTAGTATTCGACAGGGGAATTCACCCCTCCACTTT. Translation: CASSIRQGNSPLHF. Looking up the rest from reference TRBV19 and TRBJ1-6 gives the full variable domain: DGGITQSPKYLFRKEGQNVTLSCEQNLNHDAMYWYRQDPGQGLRLIYYSQIVNDFQKGDIAEGYSVSREKKESFPLTVTSAQKNPTAFYLCASSIRQGNSPLHFGNGTRLTVT.

Worth noting for this clonotype: It may be a read error: a sequence one base away is much more abundant. The chain has TRBV24-1 and TRBJ2-7, with 15 bases aligning to TRBD2. V shed 6 bases and J 6 bases; nucleotides not matched to a gene: 11. The CDR3 runs 17 residues. Germline CDR1 KGHDR, CDR2 SFDVKD. The CDR3 nucleotides are TGTGCCACCAGTTATACCGGGACTAGCGGGGGGCCGGGCGAGCAGTACTTC. This encodes CATSYTGTSGGPGEQYF.

This clonotype was seen repeatedly, ten times or more. The chain joins TRBV7-8 to TRBJ2-1; D is unclear. Looked up from germline, CDR1 is SGHVS and CDR2 is FQNEAQ. This CDR3 is built from 12 residues. Between the trimmed V and J ends, which lost 5 bases and 10 bases, there was a span of 12 bases. DNA of the CDR3: TGTGCCAGCAGCCTAATAATCAAGGAGCAGTTCTTC. Its translation is CASSLIIKEQFF. Looking up the rest from reference TRBV7-8 and TRBJ2-1 gives the full variable domain: GAGVSQSPRYKVAKRGQDVALRCDPISGHVSLFWYQQALGQGPEFLTYFQNEAQLDKSGLPSDRFFAERPEGSVSTLKIQRTQQEDSAVYLCASSLIIKEQFFGPGTRLTVL.

The chain is built from TRBV9 and TRBJ2-3; 13 positions match TRBD2. Trimming cost V 3 bases and J 1 base; bases outside gene matches: 14. CDR1 SGDLS and CDR2 YYNGEE come from the germline V gene. The CDR3 is 20 residues long. CDR3 DNA: TGTGCCAGCAGCGCGAATTCGGGACTAGCGGGAAGTCGGGGCACAGATACGCAGTATTTT. It encodes CASSANSGLAGSRGTDTQYF.

Comments on this clonotype: This may be a read error: a much more frequent sequence differs by one nucleotide. V gene TRBV9 combines with J gene TRBJ2-5; maybe TRBD2 (5 bases). The germline V gene encodes CDR1 SGDLS and CDR2 YYNGEE. This CDR3 is 13 amino acids long. The CDR3: CASSVGVGETRYF. In DNA form, the CDR3 reads TGTGCCAGCAGCGTAGGGGTTGGGGAGACCCGGTACTTC.

This chain joins TRBV2 and TRBJ1-2; D call uncertain. The V and J ends lost 6 bases and 5 bases respectively, with 13 bases between them. The CDR3 loop spans 13 amino acids. Germline V gives CDR1 SNHLY, CDR2 FYNNEI. CDR3 in amino acids: CASSKSREYGYTF. The CDR3 nucleotides read TGTGCCAGCAGCAAAAGCCGGGAGTATGGCTACACCTTC.

This clonotype was detected ten times or more. V and J are TRBV19 and TRBJ1-5; 7 bases align to TRBD1. Per the germline V gene, CDR1 is LNHDA and CDR2 is SQIVND (reference sequence). Trimming removed 3 bases from V and 5 bases from J; junction bases left unmatched: 10. CDR3 length equals 16 residues. This CDR3 is CASSIQGGGYHQPQHF. Here the CDR3 DNA reads TGTGCCAGTAGTATTCAGGGGGGCGGCTACCATCAGCCCCAGCATTTT. Combining the CDR3 with reference TRBV19 and TRBJ1-5 gives the whole variable domain DGGITQSPKYLFRKEGQNVTLSCEQNLNHDAMYWYRQDPGQGLRLIYYSQIVNDFQKGDIAEGYSVSREKKESFPLTVTSAQKNPTAFYLCASSIQGGGYHQPQHFGDGTRLSIL.

This clonotype has only a few counts. The genes are TRBV11-1 and TRBJ2-7; 9 nucleotides agree with TRBD1. V shed 5 bases and J 7 bases; nucleotides not matched to a gene: 15. This CDR3 has 16 residues. CDR1 and CDR2 from the germline V gene are SGHAT and FQDESV (reference sequence). The CDR3 loop is CASSGLKDRGPLEQYF. In DNA, the CDR3 is TGTGCCAGCAGCGGTCTTAAGGACAGGGGACCCCTGGAGCAGTACTTC. The entire variable domain, with the rest obtained from reference TRBV11-1 and TRBJ2-7, is as follows: EAEVAQSPRYKITEKSQAVAFWCDPISGHATLYWYRQILGQGPELLVQFQDESVVDDSQLPKDRFSAERLKGVDSTLKIQPAELGDSAMYLCASSGLKDRGPLEQYFGPGTRLTVT.

V is TRBV7-9 and J is TRBJ2-3; 8 bases match TRBD2. Germline CDR1 SEHNR, CDR2 FQNEAQ (reference sequence). The CDR3 runs to 14 residues. The junction had 6 bases not matched to a gene; V was cut back by 7 bases and J by 3 bases. DNA for the CDR3: TGTGCCAGCACCCAAGCGGGAGCGACAGATACGCAGTATTTT. Translating gives CASTQAGATDTQYF.

In its sample, this clonotype was seen many times. V gene TRBV19 combines with J gene TRBJ1-5, with TRBD1 matching 9 bases. The CDR3 runs 15 residues. V lost 1 base and J lost 9; bases outside the gene matches: 7. Germline CDR1 reads LNHDA; CDR2 reads SQIVND (reference sequence). CDR3 nucleotide sequence: TGTGCCAGTAGTATAGGGCGGACAGGGGACGCGCCCCAGCATTTT. Protein product: CASSIGRTGDAPQHF.

The table lists this clonotype with many counts. A junction end diverges from the germline sequence, so it may reflect a read error. This chain links TRBV7-7 with TRBJ2-5, with D tentatively TRBD1 (8 bases). CDR1 SSHAT and CDR2 FNYEAQ come from the germline V gene (reference sequence). This CDR3 is built from 13 residues. The CDR3 bases are TGTGCTAGCAGCAACAGGGGGGGGGAGACCCAGTACTTC. Its translation is CASSNRGGETQYF. The entire variable domain, with the rest obtained from reference TRBV7-7 and TRBJ2-5, is as follows: GAGVSQSPRYKVTKRGQDVTLRCDPISSHATLYWYQQALGQGPEFLTYFNYEAQPDKSGLPSDRFSAERPEGSISTLTIQRTEQRDSAMYRCASSNRGGETQYFGPGTRLLVL.

This sequence joins TRBV24-1 and TRBJ1-2, with D hard to call. Germline assignment: CDR1 KGHDR and CDR2 SFDVKD. CDR3 size: 11 residues. V was shortened by 11 bases and J by 8 bases, with 14 bases between the two germline ends. The chain's CDR3 is CASGLLGGYTF. In DNA form, the CDR3 reads TGTGCCAGCGGTTTATTGGGGGGCTACACCTTC.

This sequence joins TRBV29-1 and TRBJ1-1; possible D gene TRBD1, 5 bases. Trimming removed 4 bases from V and 7 bases from J, with 13 bases in between. This CDR3 comprises 12 residues. Germline loops: CDR1 SQVTM, CDR2 ANQGSEA. This chain's CDR3 is CSVGKGAGEAFF. The CDR3 coding sequence is TGCAGCGTTGGTAAAGGGGCTGGTGAAGCTTTCTTT.

This clonotype is a singleton in its sample. This chain links TRBV29-1 with TRBJ2-7; the match to TRBD2 covers 12 bases. CDR3 length: 13 amino acids. Germline V gene lookup returns CDR1 SQVTM and CDR2 ANQGSEA. The CDR3 protein is CSAGLAGNYEQYF. The CDR3 DNA is TGCAGTGCAGGACTAGCGGGAAACTACGAGCAGTACTTC.

There are a few counts of this clonotype. The rearrangement links TRBV12-3 or TRBV12-4 to TRBJ2-3; D not resolved. Trimming stripped 2 bases from V and 4 bases from J, with 4 bases between. The CDR3 consists of 12 residues. This CDR3 reads CASSLMADTQYF. CDR3 sequence (DNA): TGTGCCAGCAGTTTAATGGCAGATACGCAGTATTTT.

This clonotype was recorded at least ten times. In this CDR3 the conserved last residue, phenylalanine or tryptophan, is missing, so a read error is likely. Because the CDR3's place on the DNA is in doubt, the DNA is left out and the CDR3 is given as listed by TCRdb. The chain uses TRBV7-3 and TRBJ2-7; TRBD1 is taken as the D call from the table, unchecked against the DNA. The CDR3 region is 14 residues in length, termini included. The germline CDR1 and CDR2 sequences are SGHTA and FQGTGA. The CDR3 is CASSFPGDRGPSCT.

This clonotype was picked up one time. A much larger clone lies one base from this, so it may be a read error. The chain uses TRBV7-8 and TRBJ1-5; tentative D call: TRBD1 (6 bases). The germline gives CDR1 SGHVS, CDR2 FQNEAQ. This CDR3 is 15 amino acids long. Written as DNA, the CDR3 is TGTGCCAGCGGCTTAGTGTGGGGGGCAGGTCAGCCCCAGCATTTT. It codes for CASGLVWGAGQPQHF. The full variable domain, in which reference TRBV7-8 and TRBJ1-5 provide the parts outside the CDR3, is GAGVSQSPRYKVAKRGQDVALRCDPISGHVSLFWYQQALGQGPEFLTYFQNEAQLDKSGLPSDRFFAERPEGSVSTLKIQRTQQEDSAVYLCASGLVWGAGQPQHFGDGTRLSIL.

Ten or more counts support this clonotype. The gene calls are TRBV10-3 and TRBJ2-5; D is perhaps TRBD1 or TRBD2 (5 bases each). V was pared by 5 bases and J by 5 bases, with 15 bases between. The CDR3 has 14 residues. Germline V gene sequence: CDR1 ENHRY, CDR2 SYGVKD. The DNA of the CDR3 is TGTGCCATCAGTCCCCGTGGGGGAGTGGAGACCCAGTACTTC. Its protein product is CAISPRGGVETQYF.

A note on this clonotype: With a much larger clone just one base away, this may be a read error. The J gene is TRBJ1-1, the V gene TRBV7-8; D not certain. The CDR3 spans 13 residues. Germline V gene data show CDR1 as SGHVS and CDR2 as FQNEAQ. The CDR3, as DNA: TGTGCCAGCAGCTTATCCAGGAACACTGAATCTTTCTTT. It encodes CASSLSRNTESFF.

This clonotype was observed at least ten times. The chain uses TRBV2 and TRBJ1-6; no firm D call. Germline-derived CDR1 and CDR2 are SNHLY and FYNNEI. The CDR3 has 16 residues. V was trimmed by 6 bases and J by 7 bases, leaving 19 bases between them. CDR3 nucleotides: TGTGCCAGCAGCAGCACGGATGGGCAGTCGAATTCACCCCTCCACTTT. Amino acid sequence: CASSSTDGQSNSPLHF.

This chain uses TRBV5-6 with TRBJ2-1; D is undetermined. This CDR3 is built from 12 residues. CDR1 is SGHDT, CDR2 YYEEEE, per germline. V shed 0 bases and J shed 12 bases, with 10 bases lying between them. CDR3 amino acids: CASSLVRSGQFF. The CDR3, as DNA: TGTGCCAGCAGCTTGGTCCGTTCAGGGCAGTTCTTC.

At least ten counts were recorded for this clonotype. The V and J genes are TRBV20-1 and TRBJ1-2; D call uncertain. CDR3 length equals 11 residues. The germline V gene has CDR1 DFQATT and CDR2 SNEGSKA (reference sequence). V gave up 6 bases and J gave up 6 bases, with 11 bases separating them. The CDR3 is CSAHPWDGYTF. The CDR3 DNA reads TGCAGTGCCCACCCTTGGGATGGCTACACCTTC.

The chain has TRBV5-1 and TRBJ1-1; D unclear. This CDR3 spans 15 amino acids. The ends were cut back, 1 base at V and 1 base at J, with 11 bases in the middle. Germline CDR1 reads SGHRS; CDR2 reads YFSETQ. CDR3 sequence reads: CASSLFMAENTEAFF. The CDR3 coding sequence is TGCGCCAGCAGCTTGTTTATGGCCGAGAACACTGAAGCTTTCTTT.

V usage is TRBV9 and J usage is TRBJ2-7; D is possibly TRBD2 (5 bases). V was clipped by 4 bases and J by 2 bases, with 19 bases between them. Per the germline V gene, CDR1 is SGDLS and CDR2 is YYNGEE. The CDR3 loop spans 16 amino acids. The CDR3 coding sequence is TGTGCCAGCAGCCCCAGGAGTAGCGCACTACCCTACGAGCAGTACTTC. This sequence encodes CASSPRSSALPYEQYF.

The chain combines TRBV20-1 with TRBJ2-3; D is perhaps TRBD2 (5 bases). The ends were cut back, 6 bases at V and 0 bases at J, with 22 bases in the middle. Germline CDR1 is DFQATT and CDR2 is SNEGSKA (reference sequence). CDR3 length: 17 residues. The chain's CDR3 is CSAPRVDHHPSTDTQYF. The CDR3 DNA is TGCAGTGCGCCGCGGGTTGACCACCACCCAAGCACAGATACGCAGTATTTT.

This clonotype was seen more than once but under ten times. The V call is TRBV12-3 or TRBV12-4, the J call TRBJ1-6; no reliable D call. V lost 3 bases and J 7 bases, leaving 7 bases between the germline ends. The CDR3 is 13 residues long. The CDR3 is CASSFEANSPLHF. The CDR3 DNA follows: TGTGCCAGCAGTTTTGAAGCGAATTCACCCCTCCACTTT.

In its sample, this clonotype was seen many times. The CDR3 bases are TGTGCCAGCAGCCCGACGACTTCCTACGAGCAGTACTTC. It translates to CASSPTTSYEQYF. The J gene is TRBJ2-7, the V gene TRBV7-9; no clear D. Trimming cost V 5 bases and J 1 base, with 9 bases left between them. Germline CDR1 SEHNR, CDR2 FQNEAQ (reference sequence). The CDR3 runs to 13 residues.

The genes are TRBV19 and TRBJ2-3, with D possibly TRBD1 on 5 matching bases. Germline loops: CDR1 LNHDA, CDR2 SQIVND (reference sequence). The length of the CDR3 is 15 residues. Trimming stripped 9 bases from V and 2 bases from J, with 18 bases between. The CDR3 DNA reads TGTGCCAGCTCACCTCAAACAGGTTACACAGATACGCAGTATTTT. Amino acid sequence: CASSPQTGYTDTQYF.

There are a few counts of this clonotype. The genes are TRBV13 and TRBJ2-5; D possibly uses TRBD1 or TRBD2 (6 bases each). V gave up 2 bases and J gave up 5 bases, with 12 bases separating them. This CDR3 spans 14 amino acids. CDR1 is PRHDT, CDR2 FYEKMQ, per germline (reference sequence). The CDR3 DNA reads as TGTGCCAGCAGCTTAAGGGGGGCGGTGGAGACCCAGTACTTC. Encoded protein: CASSLRGAVETQYF.